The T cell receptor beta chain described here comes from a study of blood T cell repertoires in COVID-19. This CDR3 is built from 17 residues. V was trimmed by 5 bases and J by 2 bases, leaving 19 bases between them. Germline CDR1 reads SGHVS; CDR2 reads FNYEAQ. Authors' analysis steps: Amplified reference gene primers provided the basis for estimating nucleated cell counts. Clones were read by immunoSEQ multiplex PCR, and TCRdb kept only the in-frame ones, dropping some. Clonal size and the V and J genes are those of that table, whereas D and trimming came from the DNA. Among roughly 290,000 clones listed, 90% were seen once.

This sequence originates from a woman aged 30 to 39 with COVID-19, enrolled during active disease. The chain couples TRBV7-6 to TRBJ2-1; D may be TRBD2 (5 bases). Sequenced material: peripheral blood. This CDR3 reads CASSQSSPAGTYNEQFF. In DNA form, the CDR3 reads TGTGCCAGCAGCCAAAGCAGTCCGGCGGGTACCTACAATGAGCAGTTCTTC.